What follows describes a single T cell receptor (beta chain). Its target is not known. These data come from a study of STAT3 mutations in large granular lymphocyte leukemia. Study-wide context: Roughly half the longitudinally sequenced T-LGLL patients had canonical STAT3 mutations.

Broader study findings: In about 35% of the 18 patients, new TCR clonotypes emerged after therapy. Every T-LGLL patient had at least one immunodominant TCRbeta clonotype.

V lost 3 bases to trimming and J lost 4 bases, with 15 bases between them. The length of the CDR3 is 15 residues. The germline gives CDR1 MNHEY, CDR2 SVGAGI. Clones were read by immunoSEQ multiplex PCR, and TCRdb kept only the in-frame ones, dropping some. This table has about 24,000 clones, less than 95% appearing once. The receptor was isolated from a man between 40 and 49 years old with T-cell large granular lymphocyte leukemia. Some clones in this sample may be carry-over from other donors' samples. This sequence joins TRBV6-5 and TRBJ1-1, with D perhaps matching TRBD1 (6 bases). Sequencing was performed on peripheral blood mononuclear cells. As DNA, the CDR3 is TGTGCCAGCAGTTATTCCGACAGGCCCGTCACTGAAGCTTTCTTT. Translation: CASSYSDRPVTEAFF.